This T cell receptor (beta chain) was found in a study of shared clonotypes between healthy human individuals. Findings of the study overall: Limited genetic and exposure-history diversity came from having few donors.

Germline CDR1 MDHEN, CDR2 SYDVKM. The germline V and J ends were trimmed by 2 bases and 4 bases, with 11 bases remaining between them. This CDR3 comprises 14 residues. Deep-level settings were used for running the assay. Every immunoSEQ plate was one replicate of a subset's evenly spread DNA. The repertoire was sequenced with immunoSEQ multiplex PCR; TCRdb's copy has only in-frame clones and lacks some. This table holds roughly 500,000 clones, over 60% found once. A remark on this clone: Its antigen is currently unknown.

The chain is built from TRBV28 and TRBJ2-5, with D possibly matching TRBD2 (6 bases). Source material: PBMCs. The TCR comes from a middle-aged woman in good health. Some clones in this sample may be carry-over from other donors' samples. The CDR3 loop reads CASSLLARGETQYF. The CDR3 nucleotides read TGTGCCAGCAGTTTACTAGCGCGGGGAGAGACCCAGTACTTC.